This T cell receptor (beta chain) was observed in a study of blood T cell repertoires in COVID-19. On the study more broadly: Acute and convalescent COVID-19 samples came from the United States, Italy and Spain. PBMCs, B-cell-depleted T cells, or T cells provided the cDNA or gDNA that made up the material.

The assay was immunoSEQ multiplex PCR, and TCRdb's table has in-frame clones only and misses some. The sample includes over 90,000 clones, just over 85% of them seen just once. The sequenced material came from peripheral blood. This sequence was found in a woman aged 55-70 years in a cohort sampled during active or convalescent COVID-19.

The DNA of the CDR3 is TGCGCCAGCAGCCCGGTGTACAGGGGGAACTATGGCTACACCTTC. Its protein is CASSPVYRGNYGYTF. V usage is TRBV5-1 and J usage is TRBJ1-2, with TRBD1 identical over 8 bases. CDR1 is SGHRS and CDR2 is YFSETQ in the germline V gene. CDR3 size: 15 residues. The V and J ends lost 4 bases and 2 bases, in that order; junction bases with no gene match: 7.